This T cell receptor (beta chain) was retrieved from a study of human T cells and chemical hapten exposure. The germline V and J ends were trimmed by 6 bases and 8 bases, with 17 bases remaining between them. Germline CDR1 is DFQATT and CDR2 is SNEGSKA (reference sequence). The CDR3 loop spans 14 amino acids. Time point specified: patch test 2, 6 weeks after DPC sensitization. Treatment described: therapeutic diphenylcyclopropenone sensitization with weekly scalp DPC. TCRdb reanalysed the RACE reads using MiXCR and keeps one entry per CDR3 protein. In the table there are about 85,000 distinct CDR3 sequences, approximately 10% of which are singletons.

This chain connects TRBV20-1 to TRBJ1-6; D is ambiguous. The TCR was taken from a man in his late teens or twenties with alopecia areata. Some clones in this sample may be carry-over from other donors' samples. The source material was whole blood, sampled in connection with sensitization to the hapten diphenylcyclopropenone (DPC). The DNA for the CDR3 is TGCAGTGCACACGACCCCGTCTGGGATTCACCCCTCCACTTT. Amino acids: CSAHDPVWDSPLHF.